The rows below give T cell receptor beta chains drawn from one sample of a study of shared clonotypes between healthy human individuals. The protocol was immunoSEQ multiplex PCR, while the TCRdb copy is restricted to in-frame clones and leaves out a portion. Among more than 2 million clones listed, approximately 94% were seen once. Material for sequencing was naive CD4+ T cells sorted from blood. All receptors come from a young man in good health. Both conserved end residues are part of each CDR3. A D gene is named only where the DNA matches it firmly. Clone sizes are given selectively: once, few, many, or a class where the clone is expanded.

D gene | clone size | J gene | V gene | CDR3 protein | CDR3 DNA
TRBD1 | NA | TRBJ1-5 | TRBV2 | CASRGTALQPQHF | TGTGCCAGCAGAGGGACAGCACTCCAGCCCCAGCATTTT
NA | NA | TRBJ1-5 | TRBV10-3 | CAISEAGGSNQPQHF | TGTGCCATCAGTGAGGCGGGGGGAAGCAATCAGCCCCAGCATTTT
NA | NA | TRBJ1-1 | TRBV9 | CASSTASTTEAFF | TGTGCCAGCAGCACGGCGTCCACGACTGAAGCTTTCTTT
NA | NA | TRBJ2-7 | TRBV5-1 | CASGRDNLSYEQYF | TGCGCCAGCGGCCGGGACAACCTATCCTACGAGCAGTACTTC
NA | NA | TRBJ1-6 | TRBV29-1 | CSITQGSDSPLHF | TGCAGCATAACACAAGGTTCGGATTCACCCCTCCACTTT
NA | NA | TRBJ2-2 | TRBV19 | CASRIDRTSNTGELFF | TGTGCCAGTAGGATAGACCGAACTTCGAACACCGGGGAGCTGTTTTTT
TRBD1 | NA | TRBJ1-1 | TRBV7-9 | CASSRQGQGTEAFF | TGTGCCAGCAGTAGACAGGGCCAGGGGACTGAAGCTTTCTTT
NA | NA | TRBJ1-1 | TRBV6-5 | CASSDPNTEAFF | TGTGCCAGCAGCGATCCGAACACTGAAGCTTTCTTT
TRBD1 | NA | TRBJ1-4 | TRBV19 | CASSTGWNEKLFF | TGTGCCAGTTCGACAGGGTGGAATGAAAAACTGTTTTTT
NA | NA | TRBJ1-2 | TRBV14 | CASSHGQFYGYTF | TGTGCCAGCAGCCACGGGCAGTTCTATGGCTACACCTTC
TRBD1 | NA | TRBJ1-1 | TRBV30 | CAWSPPTGRNTEAFF | TGTGCCTGGAGTCCCCCGACAGGGCGGAACACTGAAGCTTTCTTT
NA | NA | TRBJ1-1 | TRBV27 | CASSPLDAREAFF | TGTGCCAGCAGTCCCCTGGACGCCCGAGAAGCTTTCTTT
NA | NA | TRBJ2-7 | TRBV5-6 | CASSFVDEQYF | TGTGCCAGCAGCTTTGTAGACGAGCAGTACTTC
NA | NA | TRBJ1-6 | TRBV30 | CAWSGGNSPLHF | TGTGCCTGGAGTGGAGGGAATTCACCCCTCCACTTT
NA | NA | TRBJ2-1 | TRBV7-8 | CASSAKRASYNEQFF | TGTGCCAGCAGCGCGAAAAGAGCCTCCTACAATGAGCAGTTCTTC
TRBD1 | NA | TRBJ2-7 | TRBV28 | CASSLMTGGKNEQYF | TGTGCCAGCAGTCTCATGACAGGGGGCAAGAACGAGCAGTACTTC
TRBD1 | once | TRBJ1-6 | TRBV19 | CASSQTLGTGLSPLHF | TGTGCCAGTAGTCAAACCCTAGGGACAGGGCTTTCACCCCTCCACTTT